The present T cell receptor (beta chain) was sequenced within a study of T cells in Graves' hyperthyroidism and ophthalmopathy. Diagnoses were made from clinical symptoms, serum measures (thyroxine and TRAb), thyroid ultrasound and orbital computed tomography. At least ten counts were recorded for this clonotype. V was clipped by 6 bases and J by 3 bases; unmatched bases: 16. The CDR3 extends over 19 amino acids. From germline, CDR1 is MDHEN and CDR2 SYDVKM. RNA transcripts were the template for amplifying TCR beta CDR3 regions. During a first-round RT-PCR of the TCR CDR3, the HTBI primer set was used. Using its own MiXCR run on the multiplex PCR reads, TCRdb lists one record per CDR3 protein. The sample lists 500,000 to 650,000 distinct CDR3 sequences; 14% were seen once.

The origin of this receptor is a woman in her forties with Graves' hyperthyroidism. Sequencing was done on a sample of blood. The V gene is TRBV28, the J gene TRBJ2-7, with 14 positions matching TRBD2. The CDR3 sequence: CASSPTAGTSGSRLYEQYF. The CDR3 nucleotides read TGTGCCAGCAGCCCCACCGCCGGGACTAGCGGGAGTCGGCTCTACGAGCAGTACTTC.